This T cell receptor (beta chain) was captured in a study of blood T cell repertoires in COVID-19 (TCRdb year 2020). At the level of the whole study: Samples covering the acute and convalescent phases of COVID-19 were provided by collaborators in the United States, Italy and Spain. The repertoires were released in a freely available public database intended as a resource for research on the immune response to SARS-CoV-2. A de-identified subject ID, COVID-19 status, age in years and sex were almost always included in the sample metadata. The prospective study material was composed of cDNA or gDNA derived from T cells, B-cell-depleted T cells, or PBMCs. Where HLA class I and class II types were available, the types were taken from metadata supplied by the sample provider, not from assay-based typing. The dataset comprised deeply sampled blood TCRbeta repertoires from subjects exposed to, actively infected with, or recovered from COVID-19. The samples were drawn from two sources: the first 160 participants of the ongoing ImmuneRACE study, and approximately 1,300 subjects contributed by 6 global collaborators.

Collaborating institutions collected whole blood in K2EDTA tubes following their own protocols. For TCRbeta analysis, collaborators shipped samples as frozen whole blood, isolated PBMCs, or DNA extracted from either of those sample types. The immunoSEQ Assay, a bias-controlled multiplex PCR, was used to amplify TCRbeta CDR3 regions from genomic DNA. The paper's data handling went like this. The number of nucleated cells in each sample was estimated from the amplification of reference gene primers within the assay. To quantify the absolute abundance of each unique TCRbeta CDR3 rearrangement, sequence reads were collapsed and filtered. For each sample, productive Simpson clonality was calculated as the square root of Simpson's diversity index over productive rearrangements. TCRdb took this table from immuneACCESS and kept in-frame rearrangements with V and J called. Such tables lack part of the clones; where checked against another copy, unresolved V genes explain under half of the gap, and the rest is unexplained. For V, J and clone size, that table is used; D and trimming come from the DNA. In this sample the table shows about 130,000 clones, roughly 80% of which occur a single time. The biggest ten clones account for 3% to 3.5% of the sample.

The CDR3 covers 17 residues, taking in both the cysteine and the phenylalanine. CDR3 DNA only is kept here, 51 bases in frame from base 1. Ends trimmed: V by 3 bases, J by 7 bases; bases unmatched to a gene: 12. In the germline V gene, CDR1 corresponds to KGHDR and CDR2 to SFDVKD. As regards this clone: Its specific antigen is unknown. Base qualities are missing; no much larger clone stands one base away.

General findings and caveats noted by the study authors: How much clinical and demographic metadata was included differed by source and by participant, and the metadata was provided uncurated.

Sequencing was performed on peripheral blood. The V and J genes are TRBV24-1 and TRBJ2-1; 9 bases in the junction line up with TRBD2. The sequence derives from a woman aged 80 or older with acute or convalescent COVID-19. Here the CDR3 is given as CATSDPLRGGAGNEQFF. Read as DNA, the sequence is TGTGCCACCAGTGATCCCTTACGCGGGGGGGCGGGAAATGAGCAGTTCTTC.